This TCR beta chain was identified in a study of T cells after posttransplantation cyclophosphamide. Study-wide findings and caveats: Blood and skin or GI T cell repertoires showed limited TRB overlap. TRB clonality was highly associated with recipient CMV seropositivity and reactivation. Later blood repertoires were often dominated by clones from the donor CD8+ memory compartment.

Busulfan-fludarabine conditioning, marrow transplant, and cyclophosphamide on days +3 and +4 were administered. The table came from immunoSEQ multiplex PCR; TCRdb's copy has only in-frame clones and leaves some out. The sample shows roughly 25,000 clones, none of them appearing just once. This clone was counted many times. As yet, its antigen is unknown. V lost 10 bases to trimming and J lost 3 bases, with 10 bases between them. The CDR3 is 12 residues long. Germline-derived CDR1 and CDR2 are SEHNR and FQNEAQ (reference sequence). The TCR comes from a young adult male patient who received an allogeneic stem cell transplant from a related donor, was CMV-positive, and had no GVHD. Some T cells may have come from the graft donor. This chain joins TRBV7-9 and TRBJ2-1, with D perhaps matching TRBD2 (6 bases). The sequencing here drew on PBMCs, taken after allogeneic stem cell transplant with posttransplant cyclophosphamide. The DNA of the CDR3 is TGTGCCACCTTAGCGGACTACAATGAGCAGTTCTTC. Amino acids: CATLADYNEQFF. Complete variable domain (other parts from reference TRBV7-9 and TRBJ2-1): DTGVSQNPRHKITKRGQNVTFRCDPISEHNRLYWYRQTLGQGPEFLTYFQNEAQLEKSRLLSDRFSAERPKGSFSTLEIQRTEQGDSAMYLCATLADYNEQFFGPGTRLTVL.